These 13 T cell receptor beta chains were sequenced from one sample in a study of T-cell memory formation after mild COVID-19. TCRdb fed the 5' RACE reads into MiXCR, producing one record per CDR3 protein. The sample consists of around 83,000 distinct CDR3 sequences, around a quarter of them appearing once. What was sequenced was PBMCs or a T cell subset sorted from them (not recorded which). These receptors were obtained from a man younger than 35 who had mild COVID-19 (a few samples of this study predate the infection). Cell type and time point are not known.

This clonotype was counted between two and nine times. One end of the junction varies from germline; a read error may be responsible. CDR3 nucleotides: TGTGCCAGCAGTTTGGGGCAGGGGGTGTCAGAGACCCAGTACTTC. The encoded protein is CASSLGQGVSETQYF. The rearrangement joins TRBV5-6 to TRBJ2-5, with TRBD1 matching 7 bases. The length of the CDR3 is 15 residues. CDR1 is SGHDT and CDR2 is YYEEEE in the germline V gene.

The CDR3 coding sequence is TGCAGCGTTCAGGGACAGGGGGCATCAGATACGCAGTATTTT. It encodes CSVQGQGASDTQYF. This rearrangement joins TRBV29-1 to TRBJ2-3; 12 bases fit TRBD1. The CDR3 runs 14 residues. Germline assignment: CDR1 SQVTM and CDR2 ANQGSEA. V gave up 5 bases and J gave up 4 bases; unmatched junction bases: 4.

This clonotype was found a few times. The V and J genes are TRBV21-1 and TRBJ2-4; TRBD2, the table's D call, was not compared with the DNA. TRBV21-1 is a known pseudogene. The CDR3 sequence is 16 residues long. The CDR3 DNA reads TGTGCCAGCAGCAAAGAGGCTCCTGCGGGTCGAAACATTCAGTACTTC. Translation gives CASSKEAPAGRNIQYF.

This clonotype was seen a handful of times. The rearrangement joins TRBV12-3 or TRBV12-4 to TRBJ2-7; perhaps TRBD2 as D (7 bases). The CDR3 has 15 amino acids. Trimming removed 6 bases from V and 4 bases from J, with 19 bases in between. CDR3 nucleotides: TGTGCCAGCAGCCGTTTTAGCAGGGGACTATACGAGCAGTACTTC. As protein: CASSRFSRGLYEQYF.

The J gene is TRBJ2-5, the V gene TRBV19; D might be TRBD2 (6 bases). Germline V gene sequence: CDR1 LNHDA, CDR2 SQIVND (reference sequence). The V end lost 4 bases, the J end lost 5 bases, and 23 bases lay between the germline ends. The CDR3 runs 17 residues. The CDR3 spells CASSNGRLGHPSETQYF. CDR3 bases: TGTGCCAGTAGTAACGGGCGACTAGGCCATCCATCGGAGACCCAGTACTTC.

The table lists this clonotype with a few counts. This rearrangement joins TRBV5-6 to TRBJ2-7; no clear D gene. V shed 1 base and J shed 2 bases, with 13 bases lying between them. The CDR3 consists of 15 residues. Germline CDR1 and CDR2: SGHDT and YYEEEE. CDR3 DNA sequence: TGTGCCAGCAGCTTGCCGTTTTCAGGACCCTACGAGCAGTACTTC. Encoded protein: CASSLPFSGPYEQYF.

This clonotype came up a few times. The rearrangement links TRBV5-6 to TRBJ2-1; no firm D call. CDR3 length: 12 amino acids. The germline V gene has CDR1 SGHDT and CDR2 YYEEEE. V was shortened by 4 bases and J by 10 bases, with 12 bases between the two germline ends. The CDR3 DNA is TGTGCCAGCAGCCGAGGTCTGGGCGAGCAGTTCTTC. Protein: CASSRGLGEQFF.

This sequence joins TRBV7-9 and TRBJ2-7; D may match TRBD1 or TRBD2 (5 bases each). The CDR3 length is 12 residues. Germline-derived CDR1 and CDR2 are SEHNR and FQNEAQ (reference sequence). Between the trimmed V and J ends, which lost 0 bases and 6 bases, there was a span of 6 bases. The CDR3 is CASSLAGVEQYF. CDR3 DNA sequence: TGTGCCAGCAGCTTAGCGGGGGTCGAGCAGTACTTC.

The sample holds a few counts of this clonotype. The chain joins TRBV7-2 to TRBJ1-6; TRBD1 aligns across 7 bases. CDR3 length equals 16 residues. Per the germline V gene, CDR1 is SGHTA and CDR2 is FQGNSA. Losses at the gene ends were 7 bases for V and 4 bases for J; bases not matched to a gene: 10. CDR3 nucleotides: TGTGCCAGCAATCGGGGGATGACAGGGTATAATTCACCCCTCCACTTT. The encoded protein is CASNRGMTGYNSPLHF.

The V and J genes are TRBV7-9 and TRBJ1-1; TRBD1 matches at 7 bases. With 7 bases clipped from V and 4 bases from J, the junction kept 9 bases outside the gene matches. CDR1 and CDR2 from the germline V gene are SEHNR and FQNEAQ (reference sequence). CDR3 length equals 14 residues. The CDR3 bases are TGTGCCAGCATCCCGGACAGGCCGTTCACTGAAGCTTTCTTT. This encodes CASIPDRPFTEAFF.

The genes are TRBV5-1 and TRBJ2-7, with a tentative D call TRBD2 (6 bases). This CDR3 comprises 15 residues. V was clipped by 5 bases and J by 0 bases, with 15 bases between them. CDR1 is SGHRS, CDR2 YFSETQ, per germline. The CDR3 reads CASRVGLDSSYEQYV. Here the CDR3 DNA reads TGCGCCAGCAGGGTGGGACTGGATAGCTCCTACGAGCAGTACGTC.

The chain is built from TRBV18 and TRBJ2-5; tentative D call: TRBD1 (5 bases). CDR1 is KGHSH, CDR2 LQKENI, per germline. The CDR3 contains 17 residues. V was trimmed by 3 bases and J by 0 bases, leaving 17 bases between them. The CDR3 nucleotides are TGTGCCAGCTCACCGTCGAAAGGGGCCAAGTACCAAGAGACCCAGTACTTC. Protein sequence: CASSPSKGAKYQETQYF.

The chain joins TRBV7-9 to TRBJ1-1; a weak D match, TRBD1 (6 bases). The CDR3 totals 14 residues. Germline CDR1 reads SEHNR; CDR2 reads FQNEAQ (reference sequence). V lost 5 bases to trimming and J lost 5 bases, with 15 bases between them. In nucleotides, the CDR3 is TGTGCCAGCAGCGTCACAGGGAAGGGGACTGAAGCTTTCTTT. Protein sequence: CASSVTGKGTEAFF.